The 21 T cell receptor beta chains below were found in one sample sequenced in a study of T-cell memory formation after mild COVID-19. A single record per CDR3 protein comes from TCRdb applying MiXCR to the 5' RACE reads. The sample gives around 90,000 distinct CDR3 sequences, about 13% of which show up once; about a quarter is in the top ten. The sample taken for sequencing was PBMCs or a T cell subset sorted from them (not recorded which). The source of these receptors is an adult woman who had mild COVID-19 (a few samples of this study predate the infection). Cell type and time point are not known.

V gene TRBV20-1 combines with J gene TRBJ2-1, with D possibly TRBD1 on 6 matching bases. CDR1 and CDR2 (germline): DFQATT, SNEGSKA (reference sequence). CDR3 length: 19 residues. Trimming took 1 base from V and 0 from J, leaving 22 bases between them. The CDR3 nucleotides are TGCAGTGCTAGAGGGACAGCTGGTTCCATATTCAGCTCCTACAATGAGCAGTTCTTC. Translated: CSARGTAGSIFSSYNEQFF.

This clonotype was recorded a few times. V and J are TRBV19 and TRBJ1-5, with D maybe TRBD1 (5 bases). CDR1 and CDR2 from the germline V gene are LNHDA and SQIVND (reference sequence). V lost 5 bases, J lost 0 bases, and 11 bases lay in between. The CDR3 has 15 residues. In nucleotides, the CDR3 is TGTGCCAGTAGTGCCGGACAATTTAGCAATCAGCCCCAGCATTTT. Translation: CASSAGQFSNQPQHF. Full variable domain (outside the CDR3, taken from reference TRBV19 and TRBJ1-5): DGGITQSPKYLFRKEGQNVTLSCEQNLNHDAMYWYRQDPGQGLRLIYYSQIVNDFQKGDIAEGYSVSREKKESFPLTVTSAQKNPTAFYLCASSAGQFSNQPQHFGDGTRLSIL.

The J gene is TRBJ1-2, the V gene TRBV20-1; D uncertain. Germline loops: CDR1 DFQATT, CDR2 SNEGSKA (reference sequence). CDR3 length equals 15 residues. V was cut by 0 bases and J by 3 bases, with 14 bases left in between. This CDR3 reads CSARDITATHYGYTF. CDR3 nucleotide sequence: TGCAGTGCTAGAGATATCACTGCTACCCACTATGGCTACACCTTC.

V and J are TRBV7-9 and TRBJ1-1; D might be TRBD1 (5 bases). The CDR3 extends over 14 amino acids. V gave up 7 bases and J gave up 3 bases, with 15 bases separating them. Germline loops: CDR1 SEHNR, CDR2 FQNEAQ (reference sequence). The CDR3, as DNA: TGTGCCAGCACTGGCGGGGCGCCGGACACTGAAGCTTTCTTT. Protein product: CASTGGAPDTEAFF.

The chain uses TRBV10-3 and TRBJ2-7, with 8 bases lining up with TRBD2. This CDR3 spans 16 amino acids. The V and J ends lost 4 bases and 1 base, in that order; junction bases with no gene match: 9. CDR1 and CDR2 from the germline V gene are ENHRY and SYGVKD. CDR3 amino acids: CAISVREGRSSYEQYF. The CDR3 nucleotides are TGTGCCATCAGTGTCCGGGAGGGCAGAAGTTCCTACGAGCAGTACTTC.

CDR3: CASSLWSGKETQYF. The CDR3, as DNA: TGTGCCAGCAGCTTATGGAGCGGGAAAGAGACCCAGTACTTC. The chain employs TRBV11-1 and TRBJ2-5; 7 bases agree with TRBD2. This CDR3 has 14 amino acids. The V and J ends lost 2 bases and 3 bases, in that order; junction bases with no gene match: 3. The V gene's germline CDR1 is SGHAT and CDR2 FQDESV (reference sequence).

V and J are TRBV4-1 and TRBJ2-3; D is unclear. Germline lookup yields CDR1 MGHRA and CDR2 YSYEKL. This CDR3 has 16 amino acids. V was clipped by 3 bases and J by 6 bases, with 19 bases between them. CDR3 sequence reads: CASSHNVATTIDTQYF. The CDR3 region has the DNA TGCGCCAGCAGCCACAACGTAGCCACTACTATTGATACGCAGTATTTT.

This clonotype was seen a few times. The chain has TRBV7-6 and TRBJ2-2; D gene ambiguous. Per germline, CDR1 SGHVS and CDR2 FNYEAQ. V lost 6 bases and J 5 bases, leaving 7 bases between the germline ends. CDR3 length: 12 residues. The CDR3 nucleotides are TGTGCCAGCAGGTCGCTAACCGGGGAGCTGTTTTTT. Translated, it gives CASRSLTGELFF.

This clonotype has more than one count but fewer than ten. V gene TRBV5-1 combines with J gene TRBJ2-7; the D is unclear. CDR1 SGHRS and CDR2 YFSETQ come from the germline V gene. The V end lost 0 bases, the J end lost 3 bases, and 10 bases lay between the germline ends. This CDR3 spans 14 amino acids. The DNA of the CDR3 is TGCGCCAGCAGCTTGGGGGCGGTAGACTACGAGCAGTACTTC. Its translation: CASSLGAVDYEQYF.

This chain connects TRBV5-4 to TRBJ2-2; 9 bases line up with TRBD1. In germline, CDR1 is SGHNT, CDR2 YYREEE (reference sequence). The CDR3 is 16 amino acids. Germline trimming cut 4 bases from V and 5 bases from J; bases unmatched to any gene: 9. The CDR3 DNA reads as TGTGCCAGCAGCGGTCCAGGACAGGGGTATACCGGGGAGCTGTTTTTT. Amino acid sequence: CASSGPGQGYTGELFF. The complete variable domain, with remaining parts taken from reference TRBV5-4 and TRBJ2-2, reads ETGVTQSPTHLIKTRGQQVTLRCSSQSGHNTVSWYQQALGQGPQFIFQYYREEENGRGNFPPRFSGLQFPNYSSELNVNALELDDSALYLCASSGPGQGYTGELFFGEGSRLTVL.

This clonotype was seen more than once but under ten times. The genes are TRBV7-9 and TRBJ1-1, with D unclear. Germline V lookup: CDR1 SEHNR, CDR2 FQNEAQ (reference sequence). The CDR3 totals 12 residues. Trimming took 3 bases from V and 1 from J, leaving 3 bases between them. CDR3: CASSFRNTEAFF. The CDR3 DNA is TGTGCCAGCAGCTTTAGGAACACTGAAGCTTTCTTT.

J is TRBJ2-7 and V is TRBV7-9; TRBD1 agrees at 7 bases. The CDR3 sequence is 12 residues long. V was pared by 8 bases and J by 4 bases, with 5 bases of the junction left unmatched. Germline CDR1 and CDR2: SEHNR and FQNEAQ (reference sequence). The CDR3 nucleotides read TGTGCCAGCGGGACAGCGTTGTACGAGCAGTACTTC. Amino acids: CASGTALYEQYF.

V gene TRBV6-5 combines with J gene TRBJ2-1, with D perhaps being TRBD1 or TRBD2 (5 bases each). Germline CDR1 is MNHEY and CDR2 is SVGAGI. Trimming removed 0 bases at V and 9 bases at J, with 9 bases between. There are 13 residues in the CDR3. For the CDR3, the DNA is TGTGCCAGCAGTTACTCCAGGGCGGGTGAGCAGTTCTTC. This sequence encodes CASSYSRAGEQFF.

This sequence joins TRBV13 and TRBJ2-1; 12 nucleotides match TRBD2. The V and J ends lost 5 bases and 4 bases, in that order; junction bases with no gene match: 6. Germline V gene sequence: CDR1 PRHDT, CDR2 FYEKMQ (reference sequence). There are 16 residues in the CDR3. CDR3 residues: CASSPSGRASYNEQFF. CDR3 coding DNA: TGTGCCAGCAGCCCTAGCGGGAGGGCCTCGTACAATGAGCAGTTCTTC. Looking up the rest from reference TRBV13 and TRBJ2-1 gives the full variable domain: AAGVIQSPRHLIKEKRETATLKCYPIPRHDTVYWYQQGPGQDPQFLISFYEKMQSDKGSIPDRFSAQQFSDYHSELNMSSLELGDSALYFCASSPSGRASYNEQFFGPGTRLTVL.

This clonotype was observed a handful of times. The V and J genes are TRBV4-1 and TRBJ2-7, with D possibly being TRBD2 (5 bases). V lost 6 bases to trimming and J lost 0 bases, with 18 bases between them. CDR1 and CDR2 from the germline V gene are MGHRA and YSYEKL. The CDR3 consists of 16 residues. The CDR3 DNA reads as TGCGCCAGCAGTTACGATACCGGGATAAACTCCTACGAGCAGTACTTC. This codes for CASSYDTGINSYEQYF.

In its sample, this clonotype was seen a few times. CDR3 region: CASSPSHGTFSGANVLTF. CDR3 in DNA: TGTGCCAGTAGTCCCTCCCACGGCACCTTCTCTGGGGCCAACGTCCTGACTTTC. This chain links TRBV19 with TRBJ2-6; no clear D. V was pared by 5 bases and J by 0 bases, with 17 bases between. The germline CDR1 and CDR2 sequences are LNHDA and SQIVND (reference sequence). The CDR3 is 18 residues long.

A few counts support this clonotype. This chain connects TRBV9 to TRBJ2-5, with D perhaps TRBD2 (6 bases). Trimming took 1 base from V and 7 from J, leaving 17 bases between them. The CDR3 extends over 15 amino acids. The germline CDR1 and CDR2 sequences are SGDLS and YYNGEE. CDR3 coding DNA: TGTGCCAGCAGCGTAAATAGCGGAGCTCTCGGGACCCAGTACTTC. It specifies CASSVNSGALGTQYF.

The chain has TRBV7-2 and TRBJ1-6; 9 nucleotides line up with TRBD1. Germline-derived CDR1 and CDR2 are SGHTA and FQGNSA. CDR3 length: 20 residues. Trimming cost V 0 bases and J 9 bases; bases outside gene matches: 18. CDR3 DNA: TGTGCCAGCAGCTTAGCAGTAGTGACAGGGACAGGGTGGGACAGTTCACCCCTCCACTTT. Protein: CASSLAVVTGTGWDSSPLHF.

This clonotype was detected only a few times. This rearrangement joins TRBV29-1 to TRBJ1-1; 7 bases agree with TRBD1. The CDR3 is 11 amino acids. Germline values: CDR1 SQVTM, CDR2 ANQGSEA. In DNA form, the CDR3 reads TGCACTACGACAGGGCTAACTGAAGCTTTCTTT. Protein product: CTTTGLTEAFF.

In its sample, this clonotype was seen a few times. The chain has TRBV7-9 and TRBJ2-7; D is unclear. V lost 5 bases and J 3 bases, leaving 11 bases between the germline ends. The V gene's germline CDR1 is SEHNR and CDR2 FQNEAQ (reference sequence). This CDR3 is 13 amino acids long. CDR3 protein: CASSPRSNYEQYF. The CDR3 coding sequence is TGTGCCAGCAGCCCCCGCTCAAACTACGAGCAGTACTTC.

There are many counts of this clonotype. The chain is built from TRBV29-1 and TRBJ2-2; D remains ambiguous. The CDR3 runs to 15 residues. V gave up 6 bases and J gave up 0 bases, with 14 bases separating them. The germline gives CDR1 SQVTM, CDR2 ANQGSEA. The CDR3 sequence: CSVGNSPANTGELFF. The CDR3 DNA is TGCAGCGTCGGAAACAGTCCTGCGAACACCGGGGAGCTGTTTTTT.